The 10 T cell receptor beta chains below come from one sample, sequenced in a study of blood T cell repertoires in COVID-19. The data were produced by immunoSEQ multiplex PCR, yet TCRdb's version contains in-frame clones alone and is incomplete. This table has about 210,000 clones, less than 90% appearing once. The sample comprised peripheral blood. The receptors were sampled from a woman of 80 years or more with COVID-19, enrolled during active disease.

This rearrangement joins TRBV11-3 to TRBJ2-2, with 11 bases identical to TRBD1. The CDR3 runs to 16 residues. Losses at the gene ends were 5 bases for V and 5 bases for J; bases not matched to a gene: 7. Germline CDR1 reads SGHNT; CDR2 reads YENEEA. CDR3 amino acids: CASSRGQGAQTGELFF. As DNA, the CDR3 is TGTGCCAGCAGCCGCGGACAGGGGGCGCAAACCGGGGAGCTGTTTTTT.

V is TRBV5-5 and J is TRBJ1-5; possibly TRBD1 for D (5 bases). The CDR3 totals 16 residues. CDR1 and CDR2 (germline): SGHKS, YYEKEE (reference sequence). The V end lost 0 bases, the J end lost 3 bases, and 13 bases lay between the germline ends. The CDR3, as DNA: TGTGCCAGCAGCTTGGTTCCCGCAGGGTCCAATCAGCCCCAGCATTTT. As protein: CASSLVPAGSNQPQHF.

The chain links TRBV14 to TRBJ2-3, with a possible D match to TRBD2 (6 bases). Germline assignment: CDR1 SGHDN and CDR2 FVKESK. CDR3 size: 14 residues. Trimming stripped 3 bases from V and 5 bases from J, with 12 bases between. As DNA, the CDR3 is TGTGCCAGCAGCCAGGGGCCGCGGGGAGATACGCAGTATTTT. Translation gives CASSQGPRGDTQYF.

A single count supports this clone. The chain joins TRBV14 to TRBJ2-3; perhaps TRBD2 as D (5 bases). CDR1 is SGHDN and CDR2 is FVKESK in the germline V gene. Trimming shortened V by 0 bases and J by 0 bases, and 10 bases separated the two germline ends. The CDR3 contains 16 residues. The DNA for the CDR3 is TGTGCCAGCAGCCAAGATCTAGCCAGGAGCACAGATACGCAGTATTTT. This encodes CASSQDLARSTDTQYF.

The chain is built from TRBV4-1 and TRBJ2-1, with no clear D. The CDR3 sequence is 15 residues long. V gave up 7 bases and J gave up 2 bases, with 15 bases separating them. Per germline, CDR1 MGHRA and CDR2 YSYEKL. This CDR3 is CASTRGQNTYNEQFF. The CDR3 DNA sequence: TGCGCCAGCACCCGTGGGCAGAATACCTACAATGAGCAGTTCTTC.

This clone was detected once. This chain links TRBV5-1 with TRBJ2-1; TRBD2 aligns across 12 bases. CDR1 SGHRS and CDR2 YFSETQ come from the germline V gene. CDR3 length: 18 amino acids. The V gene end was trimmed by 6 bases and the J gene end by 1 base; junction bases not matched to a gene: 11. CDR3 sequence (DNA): TGCGCCAGCACCCGAGGGACTAGCGGGCTTAGGTCCTACAATGAGCAGTTCTTC. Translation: CASTRGTSGLRSYNEQFF.

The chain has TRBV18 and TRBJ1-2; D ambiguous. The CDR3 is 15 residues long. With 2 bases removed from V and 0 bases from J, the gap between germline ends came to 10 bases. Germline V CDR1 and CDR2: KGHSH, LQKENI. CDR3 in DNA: TGTGCCAGCTCACCAGGAATTACAGCTAACTATGGCTACACCTTC. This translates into CASSPGITANYGYTF.

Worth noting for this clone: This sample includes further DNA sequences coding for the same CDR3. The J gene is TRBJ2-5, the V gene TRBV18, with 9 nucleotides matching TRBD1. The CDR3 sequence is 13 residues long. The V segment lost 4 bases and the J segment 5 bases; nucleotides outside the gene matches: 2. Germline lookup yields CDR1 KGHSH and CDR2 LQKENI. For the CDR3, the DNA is TGTGCCAGCTCACGAGGACAGGGGGAGACCCAGTACTTC. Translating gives CASSRGQGETQYF.

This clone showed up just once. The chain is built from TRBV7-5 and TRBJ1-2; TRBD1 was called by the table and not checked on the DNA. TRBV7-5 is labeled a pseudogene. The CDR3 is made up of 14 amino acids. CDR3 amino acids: CARTPRQGGRGYTF. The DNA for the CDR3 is TGTGCCAGAACACCGCGACAGGGGGGAAGGGGCTACACCTTC.

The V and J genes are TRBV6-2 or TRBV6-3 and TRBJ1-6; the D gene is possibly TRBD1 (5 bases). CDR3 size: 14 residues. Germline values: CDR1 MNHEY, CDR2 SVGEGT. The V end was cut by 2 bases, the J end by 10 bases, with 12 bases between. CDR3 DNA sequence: TGTGCCAGCAGTTACGGTCCGGCAGGGTCACCCCTCCACTTT. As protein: CASSYGPAGSPLHF.